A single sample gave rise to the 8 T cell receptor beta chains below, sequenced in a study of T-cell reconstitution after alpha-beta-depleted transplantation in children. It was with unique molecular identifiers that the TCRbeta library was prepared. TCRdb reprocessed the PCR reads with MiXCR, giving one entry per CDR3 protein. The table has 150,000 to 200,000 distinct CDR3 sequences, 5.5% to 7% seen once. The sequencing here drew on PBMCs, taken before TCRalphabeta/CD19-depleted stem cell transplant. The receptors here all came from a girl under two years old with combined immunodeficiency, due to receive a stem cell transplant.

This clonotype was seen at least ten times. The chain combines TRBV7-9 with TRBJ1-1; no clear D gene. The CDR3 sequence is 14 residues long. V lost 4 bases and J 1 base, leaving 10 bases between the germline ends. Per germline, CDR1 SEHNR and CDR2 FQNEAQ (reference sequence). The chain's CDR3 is CASSSPDWNTEAFF. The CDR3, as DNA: TGTGCCAGCAGCTCCCCGGATTGGAACACTGAAGCTTTCTTT.

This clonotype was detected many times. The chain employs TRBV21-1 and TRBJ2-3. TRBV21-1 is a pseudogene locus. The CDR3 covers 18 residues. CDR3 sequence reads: CASSKQLYERTSTDTQYF. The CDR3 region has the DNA TGTGCCAGCAGCAAACAATTATACGAGCGAACTAGCACAGATACGCAGTATTTT.

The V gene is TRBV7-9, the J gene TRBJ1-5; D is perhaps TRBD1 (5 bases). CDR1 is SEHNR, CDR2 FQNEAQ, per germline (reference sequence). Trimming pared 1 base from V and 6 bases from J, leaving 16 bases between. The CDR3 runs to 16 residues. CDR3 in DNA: TGTGCCAGCAGCTTAGATGATTGGGCAGGGAGTCAGCCCCAGCATTTT. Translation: CASSLDDWAGSQPQHF.

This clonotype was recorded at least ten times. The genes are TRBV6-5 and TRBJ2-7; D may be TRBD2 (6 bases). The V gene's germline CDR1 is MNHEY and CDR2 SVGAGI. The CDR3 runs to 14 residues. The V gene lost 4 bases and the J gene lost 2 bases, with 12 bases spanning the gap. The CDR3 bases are TGTGCCAGCAGTTTTGGGGCGGGGACCTACGAGCAGTACTTC. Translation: CASSFGAGTYEQYF.

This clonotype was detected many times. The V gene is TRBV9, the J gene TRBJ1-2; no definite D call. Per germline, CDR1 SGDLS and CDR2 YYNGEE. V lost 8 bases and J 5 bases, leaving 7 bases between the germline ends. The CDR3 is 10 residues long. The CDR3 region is CARQLYGYTF. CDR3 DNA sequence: TGTGCCAGACAGTTATATGGCTACACCTTC.

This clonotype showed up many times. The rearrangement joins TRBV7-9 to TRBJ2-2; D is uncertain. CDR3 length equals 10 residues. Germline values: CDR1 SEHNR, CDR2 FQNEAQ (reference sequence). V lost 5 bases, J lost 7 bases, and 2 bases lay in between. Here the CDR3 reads CASSDGELFF. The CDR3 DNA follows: TGTGCCAGCAGCGACGGGGAGCTGTTTTTT.

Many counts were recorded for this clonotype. As DNA, the CDR3 is TGTGCCAGCAGCTCTACAGGGGCCAGTTTAATCTACAATGAGCAGTTCTTC. Its translation is CASSSTGASLIYNEQFF. The chain uses TRBV7-9 and TRBJ2-1, with 7 nucleotides matching TRBD1. This CDR3 has 17 amino acids. Germline lookup yields CDR1 SEHNR and CDR2 FQNEAQ (reference sequence). Unmatched junction bases numbered 12, after V lost 4 bases and J lost 3 bases.

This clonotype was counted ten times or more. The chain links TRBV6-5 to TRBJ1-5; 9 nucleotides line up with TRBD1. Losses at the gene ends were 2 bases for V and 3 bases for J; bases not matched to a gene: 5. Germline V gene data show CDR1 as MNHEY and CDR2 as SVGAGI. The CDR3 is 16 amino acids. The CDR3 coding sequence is TGTGCCAGCAGTTACGGCGGACAGGGGTACAATCAGCCCCAGCATTTT. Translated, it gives CASSYGGQGYNQPQHF.